This T cell receptor beta chain was retrieved from a study of graft-versus-host responses after intestinal transplantation. Across the study: Recipients got multivisceral, liver-intestinal, or isolated intestinal transplants.

Clones were sequenced by immunoSEQ multiplex PCR, and TCRdb holds only the in-frame ones, with some missing. The sample consists of 40,000 or so clones, over 85% of them appearing once. Concerning this clone itself: The target antigen is unknown.

General study findings and limits: There was an association between peak levels of circulating GvH clones and early post-transplant HvG declines.

Sequencing used PBMCs, obtained 267 days after transplant. The TCR comes from a human patient who received an intestinal transplant, so some T cells may come from the graft donor.

CDR3 nucleotides: TGTGCCAGCAGGTCTATTTTGCTACACCATTCCGACAATGAGCAGTTCTTC. Amino acids: CASRSILLHHSDNEQFF. V and J are TRBV21-1 and TRBJ2-1. TRBV21-1 is assigned pseudogene status. The CDR3 spans 17 residues.